Shown below are 24 T cell receptor beta chains from a single sample sequenced in a study of a mutant IDH1 vaccine in newly diagnosed glioma (dated by TCRdb to the early 2020s). Antigens of these TCRs are unknown. According to the study, the label for this sample's time point signals: week 23, last vaccination. Every vaccine dose consisted of 300 ug of a 20-mer mutant IDH1 peptide in Montanide, administered subcutaneously together with topical imiquimod. Library generation was performed with the immunoSEQ multiplex PCR assay. Entries here come from immuneACCESS through TCRdb and include only in-frame sequences with V and J called. Some clones fail to appear in such tables; in the studies checked, an unresolved V gene covers under half of the shortfall, and the cause of the remainder is unknown. The sample table contains tens of thousands of clones; only one count was recorded for roughly 84% of them. The top ten clones comprise about 4.1% of the sample.

Source: PBMCs, taken from a glioma patient whose treatment included an IDH1 peptide vaccine. These receptors were taken from a man aged 30 to 45 with glioma.

The chain links TRBV6-6 to TRBJ2-5; D may be TRBD1 (5 bases). The CDR3 is 15 amino acids. Looked up from germline, CDR1 is MNHNY and CDR2 is SVGAGI (reference sequence). V dropped 6 bases and J dropped 1 base, with 15 bases sitting between them. The CDR3 is CASSPWGAGQETQYF. The DNA of the CDR3 is TGTGCCAGCAGCCCTTGGGGCGCCGGCCAAGAGACCCAGTACTTC.

V and J are TRBV21-1 and TRBJ2-3. TRBV21-1 is labeled a pseudogene. The CDR3 contains 14 residues. CDR3 region: CASKQGRGTDTQYF. The CDR3 DNA reads TGTGCCAGTAAACAGGGGAGGGGAACAGATACGCAGTATTTT.

This clone was counted a few times. CDR3 sequence reads: CASGPTSAETDNYGYTF. The CDR3 DNA is TGTGCTAGTGGTCCCACATCAGCCGAGACGGACAACTATGGCTACACCTTC. The chain couples TRBV12-5 to TRBJ1-2; D ambiguous. This CDR3 has 17 amino acids. V was trimmed by 5 bases and J by 2 bases, leaving 21 bases between them. The germline V gene encodes CDR1 LGHNT and CDR2 FRNRAP.

V gene TRBV5-1 combines with J gene TRBJ1-1, with TRBD1 matching 7 bases. Germline assignment: CDR1 SGHRS and CDR2 YFSETQ. This CDR3 has 16 amino acids. Germline trimming cut 1 base from V and 2 bases from J; bases unmatched to any gene: 8. CDR3 in DNA: TGCGCCAGCAGCTTGCGGCCAGGGGGAACCAACACTGAAGCTTTCTTT. Its translation is CASSLRPGGTNTEAFF.

This clone was counted between two and nine times. One end of the junction does not line up with germline, which may come from a read error. The chain carries TRBV2 and TRBJ1-5; 7 positions match TRBD1. CDR3 length: 12 amino acids. Germline values: CDR1 SNHLY, CDR2 FYNNEI. CDR3 in amino acids: CASSEGGGRQGF. Written as DNA, the CDR3 is TGTGCCAGCAGTGAAGGGGGCGGTCGACAGGGATTT.

The chain is built from TRBV4-2 and TRBJ1-4; 10 bases fit TRBD1. V shed 4 bases and J 5 bases; nucleotides not matched to a gene: 1. This CDR3 spans 14 amino acids. Germline-derived CDR1 and CDR2 are LGHNA and YNFKEQ. CDR3 nucleotide sequence: TGTGCCAGCAGCCCGGGACAGGGGAATGAAAAACTGTTTTTT. Translation: CASSPGQGNEKLFF.

This chain links TRBV10-3 with TRBJ2-7; D is possibly TRBD2 (7 bases). The germline gives CDR1 ENHRY, CDR2 SYGVKD. Trimming removed 7 bases from V and 6 bases from J, with 13 bases in between. CDR3 length: 12 amino acids. In DNA form, the CDR3 reads TGTGCCATCAAACGGGGGGCCGGCGAGCAGTACTTC. This sequence encodes CAIKRGAGEQYF.

This chain's CDR3 is CASSAPGQGLIDGYTF. The CDR3 nucleotides are TGTGCCAGCAGCGCTCCGGGACAGGGGTTGATCGATGGCTACACCTTC. The rearrangement joins TRBV11-2 to TRBJ1-2; 10 nucleotides match TRBD1. Trimming at V came to 5 bases and at J to 6 bases, leaving 12 bases not matched to a gene. The CDR3 runs 16 residues. The germline CDR1 and CDR2 sequences are SGHAT and FQNNGV.

The CDR3 DNA sequence: TGTGCCAGCAGCATGAGCGGGGCAGGGGAAAAACTGTTTTTT. Its translation is CASSMSGAGEKLFF. This rearrangement joins TRBV5-7 to TRBJ1-4; TRBD1 is a possible D gene (5 bases). TRBV5-7 has ORF status, its function being uncertain. Trimming stripped 4 bases from V and 8 bases from J, with 15 bases between. The CDR3 is 14 amino acids.

This clone was seen a single time. V and J are TRBV13 and TRBJ2-4; D not resolved. V was cut by 5 bases and J by 4 bases, with 6 bases left in between. Germline CDR1 reads PRHDT; CDR2 reads FYEKMQ (reference sequence). The CDR3 consists of 12 residues. The CDR3 sequence: CASSPVKNIQYF. The CDR3 DNA reads as TGTGCCAGCAGCCCGGTTAAAAACATTCAGTACTTC. Drawing the rest from reference TRBV13 and TRBJ2-4, the complete variable domain is AAGVIQSPRHLIKEKRETATLKCYPIPRHDTVYWYQQGPGQDPQFLISFYEKMQSDKGSIPDRFSAQQFSDYHSELNMSSLELGDSALYFCASSPVKNIQYFGAGTRLSVL.

The chain is built from TRBV2 and TRBJ2-7; weak D call: TRBD2 (7 bases). The V gene lost 8 bases and the J gene lost 0 bases, with 11 bases spanning the gap. The CDR3 runs to 13 residues. Germline V gives CDR1 SNHLY, CDR2 FYNNEI. The CDR3 nucleotides read TGTGCCAGCGGGGCGGGGGCCTCCTACGAGCAGTACTTC. Translated, it gives CASGAGASYEQYF.

The chain combines TRBV6-6 with TRBJ1-2, with D possibly TRBD1 on 5 matching bases. The CDR3 runs 13 residues. Trimming shortened V by 4 bases and J by 7 bases, and 13 bases separated the two germline ends. CDR1 MNHNY and CDR2 SVGAGI come from the germline V gene (reference sequence). The chain's CDR3 is CASSSDTGGGYTF. CDR3 DNA sequence: TGTGCCAGCAGTTCCGACACAGGCGGTGGCTACACCTTC.

This clone was observed a single time. The chain employs TRBV19 and TRBJ2-7, with D perhaps matching TRBD1 (6 bases). CDR1 is LNHDA, CDR2 SQIVND, per germline (reference sequence). V was pared by 9 bases and J by 5 bases, with 11 bases between. This CDR3 is 11 amino acids long. The CDR3 loop reads CASQGWNEQYF. CDR3 DNA sequence: TGTGCCAGCCAGGGGTGGAACGAGCAGTACTTC.

The chain combines TRBV30 with TRBJ1-1; no reliable D call. From germline, CDR1 is GTSNPN and CDR2 SVGIG (reference sequence). The CDR3 covers 14 residues. The V end was cut by 4 bases, the J end by 7 bases, with 19 bases between. DNA for the CDR3: TGTGCCTGGACGCGTCGGGTCCAGGCCGGTGAAGCTTTCTTT. This codes for CAWTRRVQAGEAFF.

The V gene is TRBV5-5, the J gene TRBJ1-5; a weak D match, TRBD1 (5 bases). The CDR3 consists of 17 residues. The V end was cut by 1 base, the J end by 0 bases, with 14 bases between. The germline gives CDR1 SGHKS, CDR2 YYEKEE (reference sequence). The CDR3 loop reads CASSLRTGTPSNQPQHF. The CDR3 DNA reads as TGTGCCAGCAGCTTGCGGACCGGGACTCCTAGCAATCAGCCCCAGCATTTT.

The gene calls are TRBV10-3 and TRBJ2-2; a possible D gene is TRBD2 (5 bases). V was clipped by 10 bases and J by 0 bases, with 12 bases between them. This CDR3 region has 14 residues. Per the germline V gene, CDR1 is ENHRY and CDR2 is SYGVKD. The CDR3 here is CANGITPNTGELFF. The CDR3 DNA follows: TGTGCCAACGGGATCACCCCGAACACCGGGGAGCTGTTTTTT.

This clone was counted a single time. V is TRBV29-1 and J is TRBJ2-2; tentative D call: TRBD2 (6 bases). CDR1 SQVTM and CDR2 ANQGSEA come from the germline V gene. This CDR3 contains 14 residues. Trimming pared 6 bases from V and 4 bases from J, leaving 15 bases between. CDR3 sequence reads: CSVERQGGTGELFF. The CDR3 coding sequence is TGCAGCGTGGAAAGGCAGGGAGGCACCGGGGAGCTGTTTTTT.

This clone was recorded once. The rearrangement joins TRBV2 to TRBJ2-7, with D perhaps assigned TRBD1 or TRBD2 (5 bases each). The germline CDR1 and CDR2 sequences are SNHLY and FYNNEI. V lost 7 bases to trimming and J lost 4 bases, with 17 bases between them. The CDR3 contains 14 residues. CDR3 bases: TGTGCCAGCACCGGGGCCCATTCGGGATACGAGCAGTACTTC. It encodes CASTGAHSGYEQYF. The full variable domain, rest sourced from reference TRBV2 and TRBJ2-7, is EPEVTQTPSHQVTQMGQEVILRCVPISNHLYFYWYRQILGQKVEFLVSFYNNEISEKSEIFDDQFSVERPDGSNFTLKIRSTKLEDSAMYFCASTGAHSGYEQYFGPGTRLTVT.

The table lists this clone with a count of one. DNA for the CDR3: TGTGCCAGCAGCTGGGGGAGGGGCAGGCAGAATGAAAAACTGTTTTTT. It yields the protein CASSWGRGRQNEKLFF. The chain joins TRBV7-9 to TRBJ1-4; possible D gene TRBD1, 5 bases. Germline V gives CDR1 SEHNR, CDR2 FQNEAQ (reference sequence). V shed 4 bases and J shed 5 bases, with 17 bases lying between them. The CDR3 length is 16 residues.

The rearrangement links TRBV6-1 to TRBJ1-5; D gene unclear. The CDR3 spans 14 residues. The V gene lost 4 bases and the J gene lost 2 bases, with 9 bases spanning the gap. CDR1 is MNHNS, CDR2 SASEGT, per germline. The CDR3 DNA is TGTGCCAGCAGTGGTCGGATAGGCAATCAGCCCCAGCATTTT. Encoded protein: CASSGRIGNQPQHF.

V gene TRBV6-1 combines with J gene TRBJ2-7; D is unclear. The CDR3 spans 14 residues. Trimming took off 8 bases at V and 2 bases at J, with 16 bases between the two ends. Germline CDR1 reads MNHNS; CDR2 reads SASEGT. The CDR3 nucleotides are TGTGCCAGCGGTCCTTGGGGATTTCCCTACGAGCAGTACTTC. Its protein is CASGPWGFPYEQYF.

In this sample, this clone turned up once. V is TRBV7-8 and J is TRBJ2-2; D might be TRBD1 (6 bases). V dropped 5 bases and J dropped 0 bases, with 10 bases sitting between them. This CDR3 region has 15 residues. Germline V gives CDR1 SGHVS, CDR2 FQNEAQ. The CDR3 here is CASSRRTANTGELFF. The CDR3 nucleotides are TGTGCCAGCAGCCGAAGGACAGCGAACACCGGGGAGCTGTTTTTT.

The V and J genes are TRBV5-5 and TRBJ1-1; D not resolved. Trimming took off 1 base at V and 3 bases at J, with 16 bases between the two ends. The germline V gene has CDR1 SGHKS and CDR2 YYEKEE (reference sequence). The CDR3 contains 16 residues. CDR3 coding DNA: TGTGCCAGCAGCTTGAGCGGGGTGGTTGTTGACACTGAAGCTTTCTTT. Its translation: CASSLSGVVVDTEAFF.

The chain links TRBV19 to TRBJ1-1; D might be TRBD1 (5 bases). This CDR3 has 13 residues. CDR1 is LNHDA, CDR2 SQIVND, per germline (reference sequence). V was pared by 5 bases and J by 3 bases, with 10 bases between. The DNA for the CDR3 is TGTGCCAGTAGTGGGCGAGGGGACACTGAAGCTTTCTTT. Its protein product is CASSGRGDTEAFF.